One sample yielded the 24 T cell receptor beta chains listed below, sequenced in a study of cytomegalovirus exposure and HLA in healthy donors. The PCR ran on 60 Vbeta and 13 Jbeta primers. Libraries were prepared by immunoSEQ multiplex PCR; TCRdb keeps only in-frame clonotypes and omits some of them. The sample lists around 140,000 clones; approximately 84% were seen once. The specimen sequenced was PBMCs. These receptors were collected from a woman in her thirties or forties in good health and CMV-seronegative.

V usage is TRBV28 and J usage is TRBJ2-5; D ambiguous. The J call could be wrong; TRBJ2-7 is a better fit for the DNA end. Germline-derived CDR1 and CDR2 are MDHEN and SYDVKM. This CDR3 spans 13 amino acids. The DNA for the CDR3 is TGTGCCAGCAGTCTGGGCCGTCCTGGCGAGCAGTACTTC. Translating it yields CASSLGRPGEQYF.

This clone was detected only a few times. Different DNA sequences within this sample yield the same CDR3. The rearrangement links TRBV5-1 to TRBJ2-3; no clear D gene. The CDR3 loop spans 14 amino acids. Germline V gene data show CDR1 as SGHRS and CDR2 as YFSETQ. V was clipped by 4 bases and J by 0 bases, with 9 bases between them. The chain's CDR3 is CASSPPGSTDTQYF. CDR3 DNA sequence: TGCGCCAGCAGCCCACCCGGGAGCACAGATACGCAGTATTTT. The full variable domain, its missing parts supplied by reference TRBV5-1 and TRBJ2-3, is KAGVTQTPRYLIKTRGQQVTLSCSPISGHRSVSWYQQTPGQGLQFLFEYFSETQRNKGNFPGRFSGRQFSNSRSEMNVSTLELGDSALYLCASSPPGSTDTQYFGPGTRLTVL.

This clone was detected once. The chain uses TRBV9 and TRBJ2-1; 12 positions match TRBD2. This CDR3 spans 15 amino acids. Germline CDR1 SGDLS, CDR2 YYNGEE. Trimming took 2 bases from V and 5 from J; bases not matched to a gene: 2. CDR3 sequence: CASSVWTSGDNEQFF. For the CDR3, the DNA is TGTGCCAGCAGCGTTTGGACTAGCGGGGACAATGAGCAGTTCTTC.

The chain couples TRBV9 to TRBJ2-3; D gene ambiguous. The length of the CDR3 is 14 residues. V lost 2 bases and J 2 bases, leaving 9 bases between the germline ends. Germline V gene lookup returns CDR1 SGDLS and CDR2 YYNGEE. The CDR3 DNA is TGTGCCAGCAGCGTCTATCTCTCCACAGATACGCAGTATTTT. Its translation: CASSVYLSTDTQYF.

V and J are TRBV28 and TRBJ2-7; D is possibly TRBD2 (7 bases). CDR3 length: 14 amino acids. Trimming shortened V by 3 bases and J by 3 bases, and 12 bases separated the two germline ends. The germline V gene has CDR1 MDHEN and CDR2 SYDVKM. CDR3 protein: CASSLRGGDYEQYF. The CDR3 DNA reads TGTGCCAGCAGTTTGAGGGGGGGAGACTACGAGCAGTACTTC.

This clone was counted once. The CDR3 DNA reads TGTGCCAGCAGTTCGCAGGGTACCAATGAGCAGTTCTTC. It yields the protein CASSSQGTNEQFF. The J gene is TRBJ2-1, the V gene TRBV6-5; tentatively, D is TRBD1 (5 bases). CDR3 length: 13 residues. Germline V gene data show CDR1 as MNHEY and CDR2 as SVGAGI. Trimming removed 4 bases at V and 6 bases at J, with 10 bases between.

DNA for the CDR3: TGTGCCAGCAGCTTTCCGGACAGGGCAATCTATGGCTACACCTTC. Protein: CASSFPDRAIYGYTF. The rearrangement joins TRBV5-4 to TRBJ1-2; 8 positions agree with TRBD1. Per germline, CDR1 SGHNT and CDR2 YYREEE (reference sequence). V gave up 2 bases and J gave up 4 bases; unmatched junction bases: 7. This CDR3 contains 15 residues.

The CDR3 DNA is TGCGCCAGCAGCTTGGCACAGCTACAGAATTTACGAACGAACACCGGGGAGCTGTTTTTT. Its translation: CASSLAQLQNLRTNTGELFF. The genes are TRBV5-1 and TRBJ2-2; no clear D. Germline V gene lookup returns CDR1 SGHRS and CDR2 YFSETQ. V was clipped by 0 bases and J by 0 bases, with 21 bases between them. CDR3 length: 20 amino acids.

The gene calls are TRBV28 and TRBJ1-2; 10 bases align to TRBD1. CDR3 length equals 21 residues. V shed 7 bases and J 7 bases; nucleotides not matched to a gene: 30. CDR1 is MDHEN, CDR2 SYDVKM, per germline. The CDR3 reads CASKGSKSLTTGQGTRGGYTF. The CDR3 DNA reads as TGTGCCAGCAAGGGTAGCAAGTCGCTCACTACGGGACAGGGGACGAGGGGTGGCTACACCTTC.

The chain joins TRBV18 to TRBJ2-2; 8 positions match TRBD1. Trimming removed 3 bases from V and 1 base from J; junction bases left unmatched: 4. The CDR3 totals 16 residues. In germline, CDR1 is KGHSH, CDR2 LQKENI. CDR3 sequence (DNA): TGTGCCAGCTCACCGGGACAGGTCATGAACACCGGGGAGCTGTTTTTT. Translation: CASSPGQVMNTGELFF. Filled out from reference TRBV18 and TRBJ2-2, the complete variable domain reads NAGVMQNPRHLVRRRGQEARLRCSPMKGHSHVYWYRQLPEEGLKFMVYLQKENIIDESGMPKERFSAEFPKEGPSILRIQQVVRGDSAAYFCASSPGQVMNTGELFFGEGSRLTVL.

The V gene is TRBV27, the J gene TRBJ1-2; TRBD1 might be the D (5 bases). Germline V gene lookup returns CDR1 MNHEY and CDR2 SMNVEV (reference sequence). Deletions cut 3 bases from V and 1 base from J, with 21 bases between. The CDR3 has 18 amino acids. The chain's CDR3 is CASSFRQTARDFNYGYTF. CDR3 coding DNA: TGTGCCAGCAGTTTTCGACAGACCGCCCGAGACTTTAACTATGGCTACACCTTC.

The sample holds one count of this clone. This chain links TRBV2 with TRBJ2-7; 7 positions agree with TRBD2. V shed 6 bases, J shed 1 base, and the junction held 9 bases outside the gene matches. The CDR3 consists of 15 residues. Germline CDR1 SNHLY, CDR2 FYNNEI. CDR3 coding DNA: TGTGCCAGCAGCGGATTTGGCGGGAGTTCCTACGAGCAGTACTTC. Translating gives CASSGFGGSSYEQYF.

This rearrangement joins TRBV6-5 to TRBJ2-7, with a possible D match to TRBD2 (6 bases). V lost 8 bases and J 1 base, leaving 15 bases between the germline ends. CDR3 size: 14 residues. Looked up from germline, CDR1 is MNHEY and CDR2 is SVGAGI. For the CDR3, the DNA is TGTGCCAGCGGCGGAGGGATGGGGTCCTACGAGCAGTACTTC. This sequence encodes CASGGGMGSYEQYF.

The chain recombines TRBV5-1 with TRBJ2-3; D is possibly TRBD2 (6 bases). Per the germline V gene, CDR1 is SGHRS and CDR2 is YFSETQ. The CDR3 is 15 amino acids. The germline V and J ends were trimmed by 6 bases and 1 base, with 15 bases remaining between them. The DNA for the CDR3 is TGCGCCAGCAATGAAATTTGGGGGGGCACAGATACGCAGTATTTT. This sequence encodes CASNEIWGGTDTQYF. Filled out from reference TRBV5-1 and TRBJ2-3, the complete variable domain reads KAGVTQTPRYLIKTRGQQVTLSCSPISGHRSVSWYQQTPGQGLQFLFEYFSETQRNKGNFPGRFSGRQFSNSRSEMNVSTLELGDSALYLCASNEIWGGTDTQYFGPGTRLTVL.

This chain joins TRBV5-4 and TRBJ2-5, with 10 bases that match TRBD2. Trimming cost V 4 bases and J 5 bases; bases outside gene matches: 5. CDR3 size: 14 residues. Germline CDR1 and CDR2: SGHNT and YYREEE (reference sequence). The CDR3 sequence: CASSQGLAVETQYF. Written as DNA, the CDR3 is TGTGCCAGCAGCCAAGGACTAGCGGTTGAGACCCAGTACTTC.

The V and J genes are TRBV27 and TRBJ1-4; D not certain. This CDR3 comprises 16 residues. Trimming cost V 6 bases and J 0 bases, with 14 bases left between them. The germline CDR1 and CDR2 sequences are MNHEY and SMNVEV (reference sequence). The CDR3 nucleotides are TGTGCCAGCAGAGCTTTCGAGGGCGCAACTAATGAAAAACTGTTTTTT. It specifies CASRAFEGATNEKLFF.

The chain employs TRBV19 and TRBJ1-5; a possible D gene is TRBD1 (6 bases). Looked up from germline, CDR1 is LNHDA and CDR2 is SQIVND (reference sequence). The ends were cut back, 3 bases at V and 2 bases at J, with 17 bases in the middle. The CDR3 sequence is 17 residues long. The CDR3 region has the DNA TGTGCCAGTAGTATTAAACAGGGAATCTGGCGCAATCAGCCCCAGCATTTT. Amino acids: CASSIKQGIWRNQPQHF.

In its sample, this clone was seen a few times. CDR3 sequence reads: CASSPTGFLDEKLFF. In DNA form, the CDR3 reads TGTGCCAGCAGTCCTACAGGATTCCTAGATGAAAAACTGTTTTTT. The chain recombines TRBV28 with TRBJ1-4; a weak D match, TRBD1 (5 bases). The CDR3 is 15 amino acids. CDR1 and CDR2 from the germline V gene are MDHEN and SYDVKM. Trimming cost V 5 bases and J 6 bases, with 16 bases left between them.

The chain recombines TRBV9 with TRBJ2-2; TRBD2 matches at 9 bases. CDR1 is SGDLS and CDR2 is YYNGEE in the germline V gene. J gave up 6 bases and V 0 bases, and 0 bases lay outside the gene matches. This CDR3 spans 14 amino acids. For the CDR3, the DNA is TGTGCCAGCAGCGTAGTAGCGGGAGCCGGGGAGCTGTTTTTT. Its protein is CASSVVAGAGELFF.

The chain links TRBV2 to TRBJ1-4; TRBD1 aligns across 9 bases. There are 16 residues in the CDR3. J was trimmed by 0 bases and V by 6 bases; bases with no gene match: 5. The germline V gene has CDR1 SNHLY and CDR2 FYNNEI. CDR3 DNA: TGTGCCAGCAGGTGGGACAGGGCTGCAACTAATGAAAAACTGTTTTTT. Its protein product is CASRWDRAATNEKLFF.

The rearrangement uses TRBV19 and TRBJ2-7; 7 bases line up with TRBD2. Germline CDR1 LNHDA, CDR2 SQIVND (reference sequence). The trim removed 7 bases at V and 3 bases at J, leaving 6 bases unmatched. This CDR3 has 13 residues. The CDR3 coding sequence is TGTGCCAGTATCGGGCGGGGGTTCTACGAGCAGTACTTC. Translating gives CASIGRGFYEQYF. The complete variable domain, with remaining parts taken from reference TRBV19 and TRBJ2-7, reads DGGITQSPKYLFRKEGQNVTLSCEQNLNHDAMYWYRQDPGQGLRLIYYSQIVNDFQKGDIAEGYSVSREKKESFPLTVTSAQKNPTAFYLCASIGRGFYEQYFGPGTRLTVT.

CDR3 protein: CASSLEGGINQPQHF. CDR3 nucleotides: TGTGCCAGCAGCTTAGAAGGGGGAATCAATCAGCCCCAGCATTTT. The chain employs TRBV7-2 and TRBJ1-5; possibly TRBD1 for D (6 bases). The V end was cut by 1 base, the J end by 3 bases, with 10 bases between. Germline V lookup: CDR1 SGHTA, CDR2 FQGNSA. The CDR3 runs to 15 residues.

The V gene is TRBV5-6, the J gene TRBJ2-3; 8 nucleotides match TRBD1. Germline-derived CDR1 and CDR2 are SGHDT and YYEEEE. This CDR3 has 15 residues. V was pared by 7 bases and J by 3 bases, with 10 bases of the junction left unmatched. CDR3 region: CASGPGGDLTDTQYF. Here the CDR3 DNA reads TGTGCCAGCGGGCCAGGGGGCGACTTGACAGATACGCAGTATTTT.

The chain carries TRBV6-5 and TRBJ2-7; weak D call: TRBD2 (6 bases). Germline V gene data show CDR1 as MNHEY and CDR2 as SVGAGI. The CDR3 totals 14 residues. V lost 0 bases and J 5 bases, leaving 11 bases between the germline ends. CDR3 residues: CASSYSLDYNEQYF. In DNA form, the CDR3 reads TGTGCCAGCAGTTACTCGTTGGACTACAACGAGCAGTACTTC.